The rows below give T cell receptor beta chains drawn from one sample of a study of T cell responses to AZD1222 COVID-19 vaccine. Assay: immunoSEQ multiplex PCR; the TCRdb copy retains only in-frame clones and omits some. The data show 65,000 to 95,000 clones, 92% seen once. Sequenced material: peripheral blood, taken on day 0 of MenACWY control vaccination. These receptors all stem from an adult in good health. CDR3s include the opening cysteine and the closing phenylalanine or tryptophan. The D gene is left open where the match is weak. The size of a clone is reported for some rows only, either as once, few or many, or as a class for expanded clones.

abundance: -; d_gene: -; v_gene: TRBV9; j_gene: TRBJ2-2; CDR3aa: CASSVVPGTVTGELFF; CDR3nt: TGTGCCAGCAGCGTAGTTCCAGGGACGGTGACCGGGGAGCTGTTTTTT
abundance: -; d_gene: TRBD2; v_gene: TRBV6-2/TRBV6-3; j_gene: TRBJ2-7; CDR3aa: CASSTTSGSYEQYF; CDR3nt: TGTGCCAGCAGTACCACTAGCGGGAGCTACGAGCAGTACTTC
abundance: -; d_gene: TRBD1; v_gene: TRBV9; j_gene: TRBJ2-2; CDR3aa: CASSPGTGGTGELFF; CDR3nt: TGTGCCAGCAGCCCAGGGACAGGGGGCACCGGGGAGCTGTTTTTT
abundance: -; d_gene: -; v_gene: TRBV4-3; j_gene: TRBJ1-6; CDR3aa: CASSQGENSPLHF; CDR3nt: TGCGCCAGCAGCCAAGGGGAGAATTCACCCCTCCACTTT
abundance: -; d_gene: TRBD1; v_gene: TRBV19; j_gene: TRBJ2-5; CDR3aa: CASSSLDRAVQETQYF; CDR3nt: TGTGCCAGTAGTTCTTTGGACAGGGCCGTTCAAGAGACCCAGTACTTC
abundance: once; d_gene: -; v_gene: TRBV19; j_gene: TRBJ2-5; CDR3aa: CASSISRQETQYF; CDR3nt: TGTGCCAGTAGTATATCCCGCCAAGAGACCCAGTACTTC
abundance: -; d_gene: TRBD2; v_gene: TRBV7-7; j_gene: TRBJ2-7; CDR3aa: CASSFLLGRGRFPSSYEQYF; CDR3nt: TGTGCTAGCAGCTTCCTCCTGGGCCGCGGGAGGTTCCCTAGCTCCTACGAGCAGTACTTC
abundance: once; d_gene: -; v_gene: TRBV29-1; j_gene: TRBJ1-1; CDR3aa: CSVGLRRDTEAFF; CDR3nt: TGCAGCGTGGGACTGCGACGAGACACTGAAGCTTTCTTT
abundance: -; d_gene: -; v_gene: TRBV19; j_gene: TRBJ1-5; CDR3aa: CASSGGINQPQHF; CDR3nt: TGTGCCAGTAGTGGGGGTATCAATCAGCCCCAGCATTTT
abundance: -; d_gene: -; v_gene: TRBV18; j_gene: TRBJ2-7; CDR3aa: CASSPDSWEQYF; CDR3nt: TGTGCCAGCTCCCCCGACAGCTGGGAGCAGTACTTC
abundance: -; d_gene: -; v_gene: TRBV11-1; j_gene: TRBJ1-1; CDR3aa: CASSLRGSNTEAFF; CDR3nt: TGTGCCAGCAGCTTACGGGGCAGTAACACTGAAGCTTTCTTT
abundance: once; d_gene: -; v_gene: TRBV5-8; j_gene: TRBJ2-7; CDR3aa: CASSRGAFSYEQYF; CDR3nt: TGTGCCAGCAGCCGAGGGGCCTTCTCCTACGAGCAGTACTTC
abundance: -; d_gene: -; v_gene: TRBV7-2; j_gene: TRBJ2-3; CDR3aa: CASSLRDSSTDTQYF; CDR3nt: TGTGCCAGCAGCTTAAGGGATTCTAGCACAGATACGCAGTATTTT
abundance: -; d_gene: -; v_gene: TRBV19; j_gene: TRBJ2-5; CDR3aa: CATYSGGGETQYF; CDR3nt: TGTGCCACTTACTCGGGCGGCGGGGAGACCCAGTACTTC
abundance: -; d_gene: TRBD1; v_gene: TRBV9; j_gene: TRBJ2-3; CDR3aa: CASSVEFQTGGDTQYF; CDR3nt: TGTGCCAGCAGCGTAGAATTCCAGACAGGGGGAGATACGCAGTATTTT
abundance: -; d_gene: -; v_gene: TRBV21-1; j_gene: TRBJ2-1; CDR3aa: CASSKGAARLCNEQFF; CDR3nt: TGTGCCAGCAGCAAAGGGGCAGCACGCTTGTGTAATGAGCAGTTCTTC
abundance: once; d_gene: -; v_gene: TRBV9; j_gene: TRBJ1-6; CDR3aa: CASSVDFRRHNSPLHF; CDR3nt: TGTGCCAGCAGCGTAGACTTTCGGCGGCATAATTCACCCCTCCACTTT
abundance: -; d_gene: -; v_gene: TRBV6-5; j_gene: TRBJ1-6; CDR3aa: CASRRQEINSPLHF; CDR3nt: TGTGCCAGCAGACGACAGGAGATTAATTCACCCCTCCACTTT
abundance: once; d_gene: -; v_gene: TRBV6-2/TRBV6-3; j_gene: TRBJ1-4; CDR3aa: CASSSFLKLFF; CDR3nt: TGTGCCAGCAGTTCCTTTCTAAAACTGTTTTTT
abundance: -; d_gene: TRBD2; v_gene: TRBV6-6; j_gene: TRBJ2-1; CDR3aa: CASLDSAGRKRFF; CDR3nt: TGTGCCAGCCTAGATTCGGCCGGGAGGAAGAGGTTCTTC
abundance: -; d_gene: TRBD1; v_gene: TRBV3-1/TRBV3-2; j_gene: TRBJ2-3; CDR3aa: CASSRNRGRGYPDTQYF; CDR3nt: TGTGCCAGCAGCCGGAACCGTGGCAGGGGGTACCCAGATACGCAGTATTTT
abundance: -; d_gene: TRBD2; v_gene: TRBV7-2; j_gene: TRBJ2-7; CDR3aa: CASSSRETSGSLEQYF; CDR3nt: TGTGCCAGCAGCTCAAGGGAGACTAGCGGGAGCCTCGAGCAGTACTTC
abundance: -; d_gene: TRBD1; v_gene: TRBV5-1; j_gene: TRBJ2-4; CDR3aa: CASSRTGENIQYF; CDR3nt: TGCGCCAGCAGCCGGACAGGCGAAAACATTCAGTACTTC
abundance: -; d_gene: TRBD2; v_gene: TRBV11-1; j_gene: TRBJ2-1; CDR3aa: CASSSSGEISYNEQFF; CDR3nt: TGTGCCAGCAGTTCTAGCGGAGAGATTTCCTACAATGAGCAGTTCTTC
abundance: -; d_gene: TRBD1; v_gene: TRBV5-1; j_gene: TRBJ2-3; CDR3aa: CASSRGQGAGDTQYF; CDR3nt: TGCGCCAGCAGCAGGGGACAGGGGGCTGGAGATACGCAGTATTTT
abundance: -; d_gene: TRBD1; v_gene: TRBV28; j_gene: TRBJ1-2; CDR3aa: CASSSLGQGDYGYTF; CDR3nt: TGTGCCAGCAGTTCCCTGGGACAGGGAGACTATGGCTACACCTTC